This T cell receptor beta chain derives from a study of T cells after yellow fever vaccination. This clonotype was detected only a few times. Its antigen is still unknown. Looked up from germline, CDR1 is SGHNT and CDR2 is YYREEE (reference sequence). The CDR3 runs 15 residues. The V and J ends lost 4 bases and 4 bases respectively, with 16 bases between them. The study, taken as a whole, reports: At approximately 96% for CD4 and almost 90% for CD8, most primary-vaccination clones showed up again after the booster. Of the clonotypes, a small share occurred in both CD4 and CD8 compartments. FACS-sorted repertoires could harbor abundant contaminating bulk-population clonotypes.

Making TCR cDNA involved 5'RACE template switching, which added UMIs and a universal primer site. Using its own MiXCR run on the 5' RACE reads, TCRdb lists one record per CDR3 protein. This table has about 99,000 distinct CDR3 sequences, less than 6% appearing once. The chain joins TRBV5-4 to TRBJ2-3; D uncertain. The source was CD8+ T cells sorted from PBMCs, collected 10 days after the yellow fever booster vaccination. The TCR was taken from a man aged 18 to 29 who received the YFV17D yellow fever vaccine. The CDR3 region is CASSRPQERADTQYF. CDR3 bases: TGTGCCAGCAGCCGCCCGCAGGAACGTGCAGATACGCAGTATTTT.